The T cell receptor beta chain described here comes from a study of blood T cell repertoires in COVID-19. Background on the study: The United States, Italy and Spain were the sources of the acute and convalescent COVID-19 samples. Nucleic acid was either cDNA or gDNA, and it came from T cells, B-cell-depleted T cells, or PBMCs.

Sequencing used immunoSEQ multiplex PCR; TCRdb keeps in-frame clones, though not all of them. Here the sample spans about 97,000 clones, 80% to 95% being singletons. The germline V gene encodes CDR1 SGHDN and CDR2 FVKESK. The CDR3 totals 16 residues. The V segment lost 5 bases and the J segment 8 bases; nucleotides outside the gene matches: 10. The clonotype originates from a man between 18 and 29 years old with acute or convalescent COVID-19. The chain recombines TRBV14 with TRBJ2-1, with 12 bases identical to TRBD1. The specimen sequenced was peripheral blood. CDR3 protein: CASSRAGTGGAYEQFF. The CDR3 DNA follows: TGTGCCAGCAGCAGAGCCGGGACAGGGGGCGCATATGAGCAGTTCTTC.